The 18 T cell receptor beta chains given below trace back to one sample, sequenced in a study of cytomegalovirus exposure and HLA in healthy donors. The PCR contained 60 Vbeta and 13 Jbeta primers. Clones were sequenced by immunoSEQ multiplex PCR, and TCRdb holds only the in-frame ones, with some missing. In the table there are roughly 150,000 clones, 80% of which are singletons. The sample consisted of PBMCs. The receptors shown here come from a man aged 18 to 30 in good health and CMV-seropositive.

The V gene is TRBV7-2, the J gene TRBJ2-3; the match to TRBD2 covers 7 bases. Germline-derived CDR1 and CDR2 are SGHTA and FQGNSA. The J segment lost 5 bases and the V segment lost 5 bases, leaving 10 bases of the junction unmatched. The CDR3 is 15 amino acids. The CDR3 nucleotides read TGTGCCAGCAGCCCTAGTGGGGGGGGAATAGATACGCAGTATTTT. Protein: CASSPSGGGIDTQYF. The whole variable domain, filled in from reference TRBV7-2 and TRBJ2-3, reads GAGVSQSPSNKVTEKGKDVELRCDPISGHTALYWYRQSLGQGLEFLIYFQGNSAPDKSGLPSDRFSAERTGGSVSTLTIQRTQQEDSAVYLCASSPSGGGIDTQYFGPGTRLTVL.

This chain links TRBV19 with TRBJ2-7, with TRBD1 identical over 9 bases. Germline V gives CDR1 LNHDA, CDR2 SQIVND (reference sequence). The CDR3 is made up of 16 amino acids. J gave up 5 bases and V 0 bases, and 8 bases lay outside the gene matches. The CDR3 here is CASSIEVGQGSNEQYF. The DNA of the CDR3 is TGTGCCAGTAGTATAGAGGTTGGACAGGGGAGCAACGAGCAGTACTTC.

A word on this clone: This CDR3 is missing its conserved last phenylalanine or tryptophan, likely due to a read error. The chain employs TRBV10-2 and TRBJ1-6; D gene unclear. Germline-derived CDR1 and CDR2 are WSHSY and SAAADI. CDR3 size: 15 residues. V was clipped by 0 bases and J by 9 bases, with 12 bases between them. Here the CDR3 reads CASSESLGSSSPLHL. The CDR3 DNA is TGCGCCAGCAGTGAGTCTCTTGGGTCTAGTTCACCCCTCCACCTT.

V and J are TRBV27 and TRBJ2-2, with TRBD2 matching over 7 bases. The CDR3 spans 13 residues. With V trimmed by 5 bases and J by 6 bases, 3 bases remained unmatched. The germline CDR1 and CDR2 sequences are MNHEY and SMNVEV (reference sequence). This chain's CDR3 is CASSEGGAGELFF. The CDR3 region has the DNA TGTGCCAGCAGTGAGGGAGGGGCCGGGGAGCTGTTTTTT.

This chain connects TRBV5-5 to TRBJ2-7; 15 bases line up with TRBD2. The CDR3 extends over 16 amino acids. Germline-derived CDR1 and CDR2 are SGHKS and YYEKEE (reference sequence). Trimming took 2 bases from V and 5 from J; bases not matched to a gene: 5. The CDR3, as DNA: TGTGCCAGCAGCTTAAGGACTAGCGGGAGGGCTAACGAGCAGTACTTC. Protein sequence: CASSLRTSGRANEQYF.

The rearrangement uses TRBV4-1 and TRBJ1-1, with D perhaps TRBD1 (6 bases). The CDR3 consists of 15 residues. Per the germline V gene, CDR1 is MGHRA and CDR2 is YSYEKL. The V and J ends lost 4 bases and 1 base respectively, with 13 bases between them. The CDR3 bases are TGCGCCAGCAGCCCAGCGGGGGCCGAGAACACTGAAGCTTTCTTT. Translated: CASSPAGAENTEAFF.

Comments on this clone: One end of the junction varies from germline; a read error may be responsible. The gene calls are TRBV7-3 and TRBJ2-7; D may be TRBD1 (5 bases). This CDR3 spans 13 amino acids. Germline CDR1 reads SGHTA; CDR2 reads FQGTGA. Here the CDR3 DNA reads TGCGCCAGCAGCCCCTCCGACAGCTACGAGCAGTACTTC. It specifies CASSPSDSYEQYF.

This chain's CDR3 is CASSLQGLAKNIQYF. CDR3 bases: TGTGCCAGCAGTCTTCAGGGACTAGCCAAAAACATTCAGTACTTC. The chain carries TRBV6-5 and TRBJ2-4; D may be TRBD2 (6 bases). The CDR3 consists of 15 residues. Germline CDR1 reads MNHEY; CDR2 reads SVGAGI. The V and J ends lost 5 bases and 0 bases respectively, with 11 bases between them.

This clone was seen only a few times. The chain links TRBV19 to TRBJ1-2, with no clear D. V dropped 7 bases and J dropped 6 bases, with 12 bases sitting between them. There are 12 residues in the CDR3. Germline values: CDR1 LNHDA, CDR2 SQIVND (reference sequence). The CDR3 region has the DNA TGTGCCAGTATGTCGCGCGTCCATGGCTACACCTTC. It specifies CASMSRVHGYTF.

The gene calls are TRBV4-3 and TRBJ2-1; 13 bases line up with TRBD2. The J segment lost 13 bases and the V segment lost 0 bases, leaving 6 bases of the junction unmatched. This CDR3 has 15 amino acids. Germline V gene lookup returns CDR1 LGHNA and CDR2 YSLEER. Here the CDR3 DNA reads TGCGCCAGCAGCCAAGAACTCGGACTAGCGGGAGAACAGTTCTTC. It yields the protein CASSQELGLAGEQFF.

This clone was seen only a few times. The CDR3 nucleotides are TGTGCCACCAGTCAAGGAGCAACTAATGAAAAACTGTTTTTT. Translating it yields CATSQGATNEKLFF. The chain uses TRBV15 and TRBJ1-4; D unclear. The V end lost 6 bases, the J end lost 0 bases, and 8 bases lay between the germline ends. The CDR3 has 14 residues. In germline, CDR1 is LNHNV, CDR2 YYDKDF (reference sequence).

V and J are TRBV7-8 and TRBJ2-1; D is uncertain. With 0 bases removed from V and 5 bases from J, the gap between germline ends came to 2 bases. The length of the CDR3 is 12 residues. The germline CDR1 and CDR2 sequences are SGHVS and FQNEAQ. The CDR3 region has the DNA TGTGCCAGCAGCTTAGCCGACAATGAGCAGTTCTTC. Protein product: CASSLADNEQFF.

V is TRBV9 and J is TRBJ2-3, with 10 bases lining up with TRBD2. Germline V gene sequence: CDR1 SGDLS, CDR2 YYNGEE. With 0 bases clipped from V and 3 bases from J, the junction kept 1 base outside the gene matches. This CDR3 has 15 residues. Here the CDR3 DNA reads TGTGCCAGCAGCGTAGTAGCGGGAGGTACAGATACGCAGTATTTT. Translating it yields CASSVVAGGTDTQYF.

This chain links TRBV11-2 with TRBJ2-1; D unresolved. Trimming shortened V by 5 bases and J by 4 bases, and 24 bases separated the two germline ends. CDR1 is SGHAT, CDR2 FQNNGV, per germline. The length of the CDR3 is 18 residues. The CDR3: CASSLLGLAPTRYNEQFF. As DNA, the CDR3 is TGTGCCAGCAGCCTTCTAGGCCTGGCCCCCACACGATACAATGAGCAGTTCTTC. Filled out from reference TRBV11-2 and TRBJ2-1, the complete variable domain reads EAGVAQSPRYKIIEKRQSVAFWCNPISGHATLYWYQQILGQGPKLLIQFQNNGVVDDSQLPKDRFSAERLKGVDSTLKIQPAKLEDSAVYLCASSLLGLAPTRYNEQFFGPGTRLTVL.

The chain is built from TRBV19 and TRBJ1-5; 8 bases agree with TRBD1. The CDR3 covers 17 residues. The V gene's germline CDR1 is LNHDA and CDR2 SQIVND (reference sequence). J gave up 0 bases and V 5 bases, and 9 bases lay outside the gene matches. CDR3 sequence: CASSRDRSFNSNQPQHF. The CDR3 coding sequence is TGTGCCAGTAGTCGGGACAGGAGCTTTAATAGCAATCAGCCCCAGCATTTT.

The rearrangement links TRBV19 to TRBJ1-1, with D uncertain. This CDR3 comprises 13 residues. The V gene lost 1 base and the J gene lost 1 base, with 4 bases spanning the gap. The germline CDR1 and CDR2 sequences are LNHDA and SQIVND (reference sequence). CDR3 coding DNA: TGTGCCAGTAGTATAGCACAGAACACTGAAGCTTTCTTT. Protein: CASSIAQNTEAFF. Full variable domain (remainder filled in from reference TRBV19 and TRBJ1-1): DGGITQSPKYLFRKEGQNVTLSCEQNLNHDAMYWYRQDPGQGLRLIYYSQIVNDFQKGDIAEGYSVSREKKESFPLTVTSAQKNPTAFYLCASSIAQNTEAFFGQGTRLTVV.

The chain has TRBV28 and TRBJ1-3; TRBD1 might be the D (6 bases). Germline CDR1 is MDHEN and CDR2 is SYDVKM. CDR3 length equals 16 residues. V was pared by 5 bases and J by 0 bases, with 14 bases between. As DNA, the CDR3 is TGTGCCAGCAGTCCAACAGGGTCCCGCTCTGGAAACACCATATATTTT. As protein: CASSPTGSRSGNTIYF.

V and J are TRBV13 and TRBJ2-1; possible D gene TRBD1, 6 bases. V lost 2 bases to trimming and J lost 7 bases, with 12 bases between them. The germline V gene encodes CDR1 PRHDT and CDR2 FYEKMQ (reference sequence). The CDR3 spans 14 residues. For the CDR3, the DNA is TGTGCCAGCAGCTTACCCGGGACAAGGAATGAGCAGTTCTTC. Translated: CASSLPGTRNEQFF.